This TCR beta chain was captured by sequencing in a study of cytotoxic CD8 clonotypes in ibrutinib-treated CLL. Study at large: Of the patients, roughly 10 were relapsed/refractory, over 14 treatment-naive and 17 to 18 IGHV unmutated. Response was recorded as partial in some 25 patients and complete in 2; at median approximately 63 months, around 15 remained remitted and some twelve had progressed. Study-level results: The times at which samples were taken varied between sustained-remission and progressing patients.

There are 13 residues in the CDR3. The trim removed 5 bases at V and 4 bases at J, leaving 4 bases unmatched. Germline V gene data show CDR1 as SGHTA and CDR2 as FQGTGA. This clone was detected once. Antigen specificity is unknown. Using immunoSEQ multiplex PCR, the repertoire was profiled, and TCRdb retains in-frame clones only, with some absent. The table lists 25,000 to 30,000 clones, roughly 59% of them singletons. This chain links TRBV7-3 with TRBJ1-1; 7 nucleotides line up with TRBD1. Sequences were derived from PBMCs, sampled before ibrutinib treatment. The TCR comes from a human donor with chronic lymphocytic leukemia. The CDR3 DNA is TGTGCCAGCAGCCAGGGGGGTGGCACTGAAGCTTTCTTT. Its protein product is CASSQGGGTEAFF.